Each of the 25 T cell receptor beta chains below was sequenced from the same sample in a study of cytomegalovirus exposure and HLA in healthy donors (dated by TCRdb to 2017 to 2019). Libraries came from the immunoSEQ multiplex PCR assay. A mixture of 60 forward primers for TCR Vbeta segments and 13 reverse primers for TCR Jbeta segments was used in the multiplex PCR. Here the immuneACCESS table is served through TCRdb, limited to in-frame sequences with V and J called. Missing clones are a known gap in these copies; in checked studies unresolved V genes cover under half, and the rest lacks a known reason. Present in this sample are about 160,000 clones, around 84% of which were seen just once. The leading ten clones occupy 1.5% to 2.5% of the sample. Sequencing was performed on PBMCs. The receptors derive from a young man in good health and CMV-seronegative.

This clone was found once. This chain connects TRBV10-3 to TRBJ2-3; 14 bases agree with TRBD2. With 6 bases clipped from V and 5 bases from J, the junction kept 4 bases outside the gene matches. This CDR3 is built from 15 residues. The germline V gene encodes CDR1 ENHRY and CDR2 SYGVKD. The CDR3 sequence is CAIRTSGREVDTQYF. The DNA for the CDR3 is TGTGCCATCAGGACTAGCGGGAGGGAAGTAGATACGCAGTATTTT.

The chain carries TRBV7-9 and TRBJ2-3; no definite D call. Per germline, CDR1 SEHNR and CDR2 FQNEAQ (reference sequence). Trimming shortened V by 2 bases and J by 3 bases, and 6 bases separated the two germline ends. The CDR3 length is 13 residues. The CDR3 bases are TGTGCCAGCAGCTTACGAGAGACAGATACGCAGTATTTT. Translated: CASSLRETDTQYF.

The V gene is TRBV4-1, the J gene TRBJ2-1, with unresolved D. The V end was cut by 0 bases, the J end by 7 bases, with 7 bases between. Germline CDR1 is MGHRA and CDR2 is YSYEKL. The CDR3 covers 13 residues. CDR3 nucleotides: TGCGCCAGCAGCCAAGATGAGTTAAATGAGCAGTTCTTC. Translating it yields CASSQDELNEQFF.

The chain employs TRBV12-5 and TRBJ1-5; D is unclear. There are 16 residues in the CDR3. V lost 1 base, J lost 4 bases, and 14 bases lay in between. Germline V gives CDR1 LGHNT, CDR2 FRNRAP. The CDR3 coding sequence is TGTGCTAGTGGTTTGGCCCAACAGAACCTTAATCAGCCCCAGCATTTT. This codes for CASGLAQQNLNQPQHF.

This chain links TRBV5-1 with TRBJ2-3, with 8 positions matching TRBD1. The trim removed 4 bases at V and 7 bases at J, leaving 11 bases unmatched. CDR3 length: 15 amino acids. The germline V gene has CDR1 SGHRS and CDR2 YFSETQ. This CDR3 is CASSPGQGNFHTQYF. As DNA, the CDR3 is TGCGCCAGCAGCCCCGGACAGGGAAATTTTCATACGCAGTATTTT.

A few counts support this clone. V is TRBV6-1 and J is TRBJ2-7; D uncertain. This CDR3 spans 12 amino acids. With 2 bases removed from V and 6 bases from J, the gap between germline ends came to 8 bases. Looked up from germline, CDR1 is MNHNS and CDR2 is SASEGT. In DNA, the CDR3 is TGTGCCAGCAGTGAACCGGGTAGCGAGCAGTACTTC. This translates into CASSEPGSEQYF.

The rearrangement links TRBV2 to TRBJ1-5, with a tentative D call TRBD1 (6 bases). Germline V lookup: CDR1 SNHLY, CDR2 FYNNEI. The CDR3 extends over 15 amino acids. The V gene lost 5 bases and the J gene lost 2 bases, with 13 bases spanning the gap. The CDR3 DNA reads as TGTGCCAGCAGTTACTCAGGGGTCGGCAATCAGCCCCAGCATTTT. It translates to CASSYSGVGNQPQHF.

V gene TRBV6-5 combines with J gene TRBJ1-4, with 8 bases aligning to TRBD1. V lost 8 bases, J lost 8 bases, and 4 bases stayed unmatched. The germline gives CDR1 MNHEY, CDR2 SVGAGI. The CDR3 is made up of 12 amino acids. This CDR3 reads CASRTGPEKLFF. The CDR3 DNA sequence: TGTGCCAGCCGGACAGGGCCCGAAAAACTGTTTTTT.

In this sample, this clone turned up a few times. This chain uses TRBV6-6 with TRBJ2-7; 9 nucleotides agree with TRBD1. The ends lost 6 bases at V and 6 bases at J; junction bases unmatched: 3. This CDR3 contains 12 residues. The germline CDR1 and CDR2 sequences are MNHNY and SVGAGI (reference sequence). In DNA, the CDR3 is TGTGCCAGCAGCCAGGACAGGGGCGAGCAGTACTTC. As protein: CASSQDRGEQYF.

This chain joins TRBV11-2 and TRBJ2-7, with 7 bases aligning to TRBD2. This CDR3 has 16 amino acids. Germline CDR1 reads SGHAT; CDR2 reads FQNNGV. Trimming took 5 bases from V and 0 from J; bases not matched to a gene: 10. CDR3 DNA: TGTGCCAGCAGCCTGCTCGCGGGGAGGGTCTCCTACGAGCAGTACTTC. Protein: CASSLLAGRVSYEQYF.

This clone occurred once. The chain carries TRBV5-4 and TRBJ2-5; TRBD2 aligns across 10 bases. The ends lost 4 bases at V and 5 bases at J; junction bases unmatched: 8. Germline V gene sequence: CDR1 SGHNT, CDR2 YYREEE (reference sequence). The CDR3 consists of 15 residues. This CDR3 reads CASSAGLAVRETQYF. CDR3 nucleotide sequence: TGTGCCAGCAGCGCAGGACTAGCGGTTAGGGAGACCCAGTACTTC.

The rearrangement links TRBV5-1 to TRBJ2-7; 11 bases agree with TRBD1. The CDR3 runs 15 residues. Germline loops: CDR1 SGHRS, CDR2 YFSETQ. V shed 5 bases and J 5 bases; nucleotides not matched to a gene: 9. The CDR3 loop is CASRDLGQGADEQYF. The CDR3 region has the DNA TGCGCCAGCAGGGACCTAGGACAGGGGGCTGACGAGCAGTACTTC.

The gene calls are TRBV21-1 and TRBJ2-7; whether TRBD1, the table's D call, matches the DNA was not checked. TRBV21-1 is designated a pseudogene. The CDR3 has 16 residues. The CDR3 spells CASSKVKGPSSYEQYF. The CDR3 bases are TGTGCCAGCAGCAAAGTAAAGGGGCCAAGCTCCTACGAGCAGTACTTC.

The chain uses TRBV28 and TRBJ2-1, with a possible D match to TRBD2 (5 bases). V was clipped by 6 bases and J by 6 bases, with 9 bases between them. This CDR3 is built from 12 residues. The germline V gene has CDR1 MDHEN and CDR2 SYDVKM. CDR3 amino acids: CASRDLGNEQFF. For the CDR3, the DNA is TGTGCCAGCAGGGACTTGGGCAATGAGCAGTTCTTC.

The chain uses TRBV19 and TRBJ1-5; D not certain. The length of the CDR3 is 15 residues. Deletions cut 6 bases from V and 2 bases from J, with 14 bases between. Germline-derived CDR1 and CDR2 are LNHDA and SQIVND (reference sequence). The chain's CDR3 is CASSPFNLGNQPQHF. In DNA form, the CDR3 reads TGTGCCAGTAGCCCCTTCAACCTAGGCAATCAGCCCCAGCATTTT. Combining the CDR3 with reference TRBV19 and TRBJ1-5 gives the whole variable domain DGGITQSPKYLFRKEGQNVTLSCEQNLNHDAMYWYRQDPGQGLRLIYYSQIVNDFQKGDIAEGYSVSREKKESFPLTVTSAQKNPTAFYLCASSPFNLGNQPQHFGDGTRLSIL.

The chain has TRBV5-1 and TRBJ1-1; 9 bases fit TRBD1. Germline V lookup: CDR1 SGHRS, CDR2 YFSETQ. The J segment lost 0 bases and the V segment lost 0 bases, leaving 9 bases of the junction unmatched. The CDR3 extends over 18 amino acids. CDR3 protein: CASSLVPAGQGLNTEAFF. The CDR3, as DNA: TGCGCCAGCAGCTTGGTTCCGGCGGGACAGGGATTGAACACTGAAGCTTTCTTT.

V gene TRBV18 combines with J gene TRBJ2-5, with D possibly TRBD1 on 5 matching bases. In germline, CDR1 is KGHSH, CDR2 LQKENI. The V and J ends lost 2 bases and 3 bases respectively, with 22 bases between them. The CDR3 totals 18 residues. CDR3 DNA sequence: TGTGCCAGCTCACCATTTGGTAGGGGTCGAAAATTAGAAGAGACCCAGTACTTC. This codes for CASSPFGRGRKLEETQYF.

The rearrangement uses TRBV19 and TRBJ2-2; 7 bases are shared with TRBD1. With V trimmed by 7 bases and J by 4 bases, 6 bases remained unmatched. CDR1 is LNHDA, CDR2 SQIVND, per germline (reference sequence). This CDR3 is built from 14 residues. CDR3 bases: TGTGCCAGTACAAGGGGACAGTCCACCGGGGAGCTGTTTTTT. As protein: CASTRGQSTGELFF.

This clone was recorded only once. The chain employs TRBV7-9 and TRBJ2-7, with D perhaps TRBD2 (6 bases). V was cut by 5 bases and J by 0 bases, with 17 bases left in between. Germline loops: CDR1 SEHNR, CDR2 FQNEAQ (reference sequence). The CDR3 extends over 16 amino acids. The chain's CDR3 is CASSPAEGRISYEQYF. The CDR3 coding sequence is TGTGCCAGCAGCCCGGCGGAGGGCCGGATCTCCTACGAGCAGTACTTC.

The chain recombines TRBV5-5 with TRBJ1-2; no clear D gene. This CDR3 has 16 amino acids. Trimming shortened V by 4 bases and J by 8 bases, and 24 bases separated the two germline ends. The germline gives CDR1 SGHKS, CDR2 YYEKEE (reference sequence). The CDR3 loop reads CASSLGDLNGRRGYTF. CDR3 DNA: TGTGCCAGCAGCCTCGGGGATTTGAACGGTCGCAGGGGCTACACCTTC.

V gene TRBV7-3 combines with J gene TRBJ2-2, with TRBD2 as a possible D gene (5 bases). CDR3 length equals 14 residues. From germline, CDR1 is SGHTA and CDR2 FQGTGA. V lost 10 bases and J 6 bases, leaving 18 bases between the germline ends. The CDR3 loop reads CATRGGPWAGELFF. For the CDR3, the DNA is TGTGCCACACGAGGAGGCCCGTGGGCCGGGGAGCTGTTTTTT.

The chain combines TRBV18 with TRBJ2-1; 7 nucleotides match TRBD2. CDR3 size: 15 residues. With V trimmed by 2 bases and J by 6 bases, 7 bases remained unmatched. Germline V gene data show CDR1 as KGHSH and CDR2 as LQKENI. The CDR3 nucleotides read TGTGCCAGCTCACCAGGATGGGACTACACCAATGAGCAGTTCTTC. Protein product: CASSPGWDYTNEQFF.

Here the CDR3 DNA reads TGTGCCAGCAGCACGGGACTAGCGGATAGTCAAGAGACCCAGTACTTC. Translation gives CASSTGLADSQETQYF. The chain is built from TRBV5-5 and TRBJ2-5; TRBD2 matches at 11 bases. CDR1 and CDR2 from the germline V gene are SGHKS and YYEKEE (reference sequence). The junction had 7 bases not matched to a gene; V was cut back by 4 bases and J by 2 bases. CDR3 size: 16 residues.

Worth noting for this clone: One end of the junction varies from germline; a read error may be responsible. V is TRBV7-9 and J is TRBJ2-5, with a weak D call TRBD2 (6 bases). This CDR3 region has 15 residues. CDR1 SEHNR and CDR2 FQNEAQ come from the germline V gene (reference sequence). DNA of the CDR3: TGTTCCAGCAGCTTAGCGGTGGGAAGGGGAGAGACCCAGTACTTC. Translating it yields CSSSLAVGRGETQYF.

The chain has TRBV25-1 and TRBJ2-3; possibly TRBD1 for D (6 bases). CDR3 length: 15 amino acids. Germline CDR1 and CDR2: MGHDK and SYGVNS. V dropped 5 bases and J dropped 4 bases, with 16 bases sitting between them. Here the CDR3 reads CASSRDARGSDTQYF. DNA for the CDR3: TGTGCCAGCAGTCGTGATGCCAGGGGTTCAGATACGCAGTATTTT.